A single TCR beta chain is shown here with its context. Sequenced by immunoSEQ multiplex PCR; TCRdb stores in-frame clones only, minus some. Among about 130,000 clones listed, about four fifths were seen once. This sample is part of a study of blood T cell repertoires in COVID-19. The CDR3 is 16 amino acids. Unmatched junction bases numbered 8, after V lost 2 bases and J lost 7 bases. Germline CDR1 and CDR2: LGHDT and YNNKEL (reference sequence). The source material was peripheral blood. J is TRBJ2-2 and V is TRBV3-1 (or the pseudogene TRBV3-2); TRBD1 matches at 9 bases. This clonotype was sampled from a man aged 60-69 years with acute or convalescent COVID-19. The CDR3 nucleotides read TGTGCCAGCAGCCAACGGACAGGGGTTTACGGCGGGGAGCTGTTTTTT. The encoded protein is CASSQRTGVYGGELFF.